These 23 T cell receptor beta chains were sequenced from one sample in a study of sequential checkpoint blockade in melanoma. Treatment noted: randomized to nivolumab then ipilimumab (arm A) or the reverse (arm B). Clones were sequenced by immunoSEQ multiplex PCR, and TCRdb holds only the in-frame ones, with some missing. Seen here are 21,000 or so clones, more than 80% observed once, and the top ten hold roughly a tenth. The sequencing here drew on CD8+ T cells sorted from blood (inferred from file names), taken from a patient given nivolumab and ipilimumab in sequence. All receptors come from a human donor with melanoma.

The chain has TRBV6-1 and TRBJ2-7; TRBD2 agrees at 12 bases. V lost 2 bases and J lost 6; bases outside the gene matches: 14. Germline V lookup: CDR1 MNHNS, CDR2 SASEGT. The CDR3 has 18 amino acids. CDR3 region: CASSERLAGGLKEGEQYF. The CDR3 DNA reads as TGTGCCAGCAGTGAAAGGCTAGCGGGGGGGCTGAAAGAAGGCGAGCAGTACTTC.

This chain joins TRBV15 and TRBJ1-2; D gene ambiguous. Germline values: CDR1 LNHNV, CDR2 YYDKDF (reference sequence). V shed 0 bases and J shed 7 bases, with 12 bases lying between them. This CDR3 contains 14 residues. Here the CDR3 reads CATSRDRQDFGYTF. The CDR3 nucleotides read TGTGCCACCAGCAGAGACAGGCAGGATTTTGGCTACACCTTC.

This clone has a single count. The chain joins TRBV13 to TRBJ2-1; 9 bases match TRBD1. Germline CDR1 reads PRHDT; CDR2 reads FYEKMQ (reference sequence). This CDR3 is built from 17 residues. Germline trimming cut 4 bases from V and 9 bases from J; bases unmatched to any gene: 16. CDR3 residues: CASSSQSGQGHVPEQFF. In DNA, the CDR3 is TGTGCCAGCAGCTCACAGTCCGGACAGGGGCATGTTCCTGAGCAGTTCTTC.

By sample share, this clone is medium-sized (0.01 to 0.1%). V usage is TRBV2 and J usage is TRBJ1-2; D remains unclear. The CDR3 runs to 13 residues. Trimming stripped 1 base from V and 4 bases from J, with 7 bases between. From germline, CDR1 is SNHLY and CDR2 FYNNEI. CDR3 loop: CASSEGAGYGYTF. In nucleotides, the CDR3 is TGTGCCAGCAGTGAAGGGGCGGGCTATGGCTACACCTTC.

The chain recombines TRBV2 with TRBJ2-7; possibly TRBD2 for D (7 bases). Trimming removed 6 bases at V and 3 bases at J, with 18 bases between. There are 15 residues in the CDR3. The V gene's germline CDR1 is SNHLY and CDR2 FYNNEI. CDR3 sequence: CASSLWGGTLYEQYF. Written as DNA, the CDR3 is TGTGCCAGCAGCCTCTGGGGGGGCACCCTCTACGAGCAGTACTTC.

Note on this clone: The sample holds other DNA sequences that translate to the same CDR3. This chain joins TRBV5-1 and TRBJ2-1; 10 positions agree with TRBD2. The germline V gene has CDR1 SGHRS and CDR2 YFSETQ. The V segment lost 7 bases and the J segment 4 bases; nucleotides outside the gene matches: 8. This CDR3 is built from 15 residues. Written as DNA, the CDR3 is TGCGCCAGCGCTGGGGGACTAGCGCCTTACAATGAGCAGTTCTTC. Protein sequence: CASAGGLAPYNEQFF.

This rearrangement joins TRBV19 to TRBJ2-2; 8 bases map to TRBD2. After removal of 6 bases from V and 7 bases from J, the junction contained 13 bases not matched to a gene. The CDR3 is made up of 16 amino acids. Germline V gene sequence: CDR1 LNHDA, CDR2 SQIVND (reference sequence). DNA of the CDR3: TGTGCCAGTAGGAATAGCGGGGACCTACGACTCGGGGAGCTGTTTTTT. Translation gives CASRNSGDLRLGELFF.

The chain recombines TRBV5-1 with TRBJ2-1; D is uncertain. Germline V gives CDR1 SGHRS, CDR2 YFSETQ. Trimming stripped 6 bases from V and 3 bases from J, with 13 bases between. The CDR3 contains 14 residues. The CDR3 DNA reads as TGCGCCAGCAAAATTTCTCGGAGCTACAATGAGCAGTTCTTC. Translating gives CASKISRSYNEQFF.

The chain combines TRBV2 with TRBJ1-6; the match to TRBD1 covers 7 bases. Germline V gives CDR1 SNHLY, CDR2 FYNNEI. The CDR3 is 18 residues long. Germline trimming cut 4 bases from V and 4 bases from J; bases unmatched to any gene: 13. The CDR3 DNA sequence: TGTGCCAGCAGTGTAGGTGACAGGGTAGGGGCGTATAATTCACCCCTCCACTTT. Protein sequence: CASSVGDRVGAYNSPLHF.

The CDR3 DNA sequence: TGTGCCAGCACCCTCAGTTCAGAGGTAGGAGAGCAGTTCTTC. Translating it yields CASTLSSEVGEQFF. The chain links TRBV27 to TRBJ2-1; no clear D. Germline V CDR1 and CDR2: MNHEY, SMNVEV (reference sequence). The CDR3 is 14 residues long. V was clipped by 7 bases and J by 10 bases, with 20 bases between them.

This rearrangement joins TRBV27 to TRBJ2-7; 8 nucleotides agree with TRBD1. CDR3 length equals 13 residues. Germline V gives CDR1 MNHEY, CDR2 SMNVEV (reference sequence). V shed 7 bases and J 6 bases; nucleotides not matched to a gene: 8. The chain's CDR3 is CASTPGGSLEQYF. CDR3 sequence (DNA): TGTGCCAGCACCCCAGGGGGCAGCCTCGAGCAGTACTTC.

The chain joins TRBV6-5 to TRBJ2-7; TRBD1 matches at 9 bases. CDR3 length equals 14 residues. V lost 8 bases and J lost 5; bases outside the gene matches: 10. Germline CDR1 and CDR2: MNHEY and SVGAGI. The CDR3 DNA follows: TGTGCCAGCCAAACCGGGACAGGGTTTGACGAGCAGTACTTC. It specifies CASQTGTGFDEQYF.

The rearrangement joins TRBV10-3 to TRBJ2-7; maybe TRBD2 (5 bases). Germline CDR1 reads ENHRY; CDR2 reads SYGVKD. Trimming took 4 bases from V and 3 from J, leaving 19 bases between them. The CDR3 consists of 16 residues. The CDR3 loop is CAISAPRRSGNYEQYF. DNA for the CDR3: TGTGCCATCAGTGCCCCCCGGCGAAGCGGAAACTACGAGCAGTACTTC.

The chain carries TRBV4-1 and TRBJ2-7; 7 bases line up with TRBD1. V shed 0 bases and J 3 bases; nucleotides not matched to a gene: 17. The germline CDR1 and CDR2 sequences are MGHRA and YSYEKL. The CDR3 is made up of 19 amino acids. This CDR3 reads CASSQDSSVRGQPLYEQYF. The CDR3 nucleotides are TGCGCCAGCAGCCAAGATTCCTCAGTTCGGGGACAGCCTCTCTACGAGCAGTACTTC.

The CDR3 loop is CASRQGNQPQHF. The CDR3 DNA follows: TGTGCCAGTCGACAGGGAAATCAGCCCCAGCATTTT. The V gene is TRBV27, the J gene TRBJ1-5; 7 bases are a match to TRBD1. The junction had 3 bases not matched to a gene; V was cut back by 9 bases and J by 4 bases. Per the germline V gene, CDR1 is MNHEY and CDR2 is SMNVEV (reference sequence). The CDR3 loop spans 12 amino acids.

This clone was seen a single time. The chain carries TRBV14 and TRBJ1-2; possibly TRBD1 for D (6 bases). CDR3 length: 14 residues. Between the trimmed V and J ends, which lost 3 bases and 4 bases, there was a span of 12 bases. CDR1 and CDR2 (germline): SGHDN, FVKESK. CDR3 in DNA: TGTGCCAGCAGCCATAGGGACACTCTCTATGGCTACACCTTC. Translated: CASSHRDTLYGYTF.

The chain uses TRBV19 and TRBJ2-1, with 11 bases matching TRBD2. Trimming cost V 4 bases and J 6 bases; bases outside gene matches: 5. Looked up from germline, CDR1 is LNHDA and CDR2 is SQIVND (reference sequence). The CDR3 extends over 15 amino acids. The CDR3 protein is CASSRLAGGFNEQFF. Written as DNA, the CDR3 is TGTGCCAGTAGTAGGCTAGCGGGAGGTTTCAATGAGCAGTTCTTC.

V and J are TRBV6-5 and TRBJ1-2; tentative D call: TRBD1 (6 bases). Looked up from germline, CDR1 is MNHEY and CDR2 is SVGAGI. This CDR3 has 14 residues. Trimming removed 2 bases from V and 0 bases from J, with 7 bases in between. Here the CDR3 reads CASSYGQSNYGYTF. For the CDR3, the DNA is TGTGCCAGCAGTTACGGACAGTCTAACTATGGCTACACCTTC.

The chain joins TRBV19 to TRBJ1-1, with TRBD1 identical over 11 bases. Trimming removed 4 bases from V and 4 bases from J; junction bases left unmatched: 8. This CDR3 contains 16 residues. In germline, CDR1 is LNHDA, CDR2 SQIVND (reference sequence). The CDR3 reads CASSTDGQGAFTEAFF. CDR3 DNA: TGTGCCAGTAGTACGGATGGACAGGGGGCTTTCACTGAAGCTTTCTTT.

The count of this clone is one. The chain combines TRBV5-4 with TRBJ2-7; 9 bases match TRBD1. Germline trimming cut 0 bases from V and 2 bases from J; bases unmatched to any gene: 3. The CDR3 spans 15 residues. Germline V lookup: CDR1 SGHNT, CDR2 YYREEE (reference sequence). In DNA, the CDR3 is TGTGCCAGCAGCTTGGCCACAGGGGGCCCCTACGAGCAGTACTTC. It encodes CASSLATGGPYEQYF.

This chain uses TRBV6-5 with TRBJ1-6; D call uncertain. V lost 2 bases and J 6 bases, leaving 14 bases between the germline ends. Germline lookup yields CDR1 MNHEY and CDR2 SVGAGI. The CDR3 loop spans 16 amino acids. Here the CDR3 DNA reads TGTGCCAGCAGTTACGGTCAGGCCCTCCTTAATTCACCCCTCCACTTT. Its protein product is CASSYGQALLNSPLHF.

The V call is TRBV6-1, the J call TRBJ1-2; D remains ambiguous. The CDR3 is 15 residues long. Germline CDR1 is MNHNS and CDR2 is SASEGT. V gave up 6 bases and J gave up 0 bases, with 14 bases separating them. CDR3 sequence reads: CASRGRVRTNYGYTF. The CDR3 DNA sequence: TGTGCCAGCAGGGGGAGGGTCCGGACTAACTATGGCTACACCTTC.

This clone was counted a single time. V and J are TRBV10-2 and TRBJ1-1, with TRBD1 identical over 7 bases. Germline V gene sequence: CDR1 WSHSY, CDR2 SAAADI. After removal of 7 bases from V and 3 bases from J, the junction contained 8 bases not matched to a gene. The CDR3 consists of 14 residues. The DNA for the CDR3 is TGCGCCAGCAAGACAGGGTTTCGGTACACTGAAGCTTTCTTT. It is translated as CASKTGFRYTEAFF.